This section outlines one T cell receptor beta chain sequence together with its context. Its antigen is unknown. This specimen comes from a study of response to subunit inactivated influenza vaccine. TCRdb re-called the RT-PCR reads through MiXCR, storing one row per CDR3 protein. The sample carries about 500,000 distinct CDR3 sequences, approximately 15% recorded once. The CDR3 loop spans 14 amino acids. Study outcomes and limitations: A suggestion made by the authors is that each seasonal influenza vaccination recruits few new T cells.

The rearrangement uses TRBV21-1 and TRBJ2-1; TRBD2 was called by the table and not checked on the DNA. TRBV21-1 is given as a pseudogene. The sequencing used CD4+ T cells sorted from PBMCs, collected around 2 years after vaccination. The sequence came from a man in his fifties or sixties who received an inactivated influenza vaccine. DNA for the CDR3: TGTGCCAGCAGCAATCACGGGACTTTCAATGAGCAGTTCTTC. This translates into CASSNHGTFNEQFF.